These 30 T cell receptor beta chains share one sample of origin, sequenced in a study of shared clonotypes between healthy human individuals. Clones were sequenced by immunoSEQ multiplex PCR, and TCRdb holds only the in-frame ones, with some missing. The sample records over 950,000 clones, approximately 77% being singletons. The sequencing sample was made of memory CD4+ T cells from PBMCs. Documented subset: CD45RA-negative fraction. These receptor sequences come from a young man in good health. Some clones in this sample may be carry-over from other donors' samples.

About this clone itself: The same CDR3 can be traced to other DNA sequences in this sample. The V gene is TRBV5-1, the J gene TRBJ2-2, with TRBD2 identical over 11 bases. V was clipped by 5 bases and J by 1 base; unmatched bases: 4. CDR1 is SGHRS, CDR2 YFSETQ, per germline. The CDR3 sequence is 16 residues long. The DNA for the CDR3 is TGCGCCAGCAGTCTGCTAGCGGGAGGGAACACCGGGGAGCTGTTTTTT. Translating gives CASSLLAGGNTGELFF.

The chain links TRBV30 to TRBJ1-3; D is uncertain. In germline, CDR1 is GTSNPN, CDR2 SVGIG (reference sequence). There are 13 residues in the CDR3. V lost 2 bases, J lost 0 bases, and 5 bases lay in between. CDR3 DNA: TGTGCCTGGAGTACAGCCTCTGGAAACACCATATATTTT. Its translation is CAWSTASGNTIYF.

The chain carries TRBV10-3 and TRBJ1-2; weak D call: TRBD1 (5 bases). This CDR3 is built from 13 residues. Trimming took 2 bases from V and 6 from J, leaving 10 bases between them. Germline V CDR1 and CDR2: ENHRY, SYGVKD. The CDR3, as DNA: TGTGCCATCAGTGAGCTCGGGGGAGATGGCTACACCTTC. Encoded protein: CAISELGGDGYTF.

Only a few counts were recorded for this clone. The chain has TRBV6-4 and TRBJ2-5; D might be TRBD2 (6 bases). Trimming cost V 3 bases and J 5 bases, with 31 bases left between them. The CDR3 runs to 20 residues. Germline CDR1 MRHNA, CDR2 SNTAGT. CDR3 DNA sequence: TGTGCCAGCAGTGAATGGCAGGAATATAGCGGTTCCGAGTTAAGCGAGACCCAGTACTTC. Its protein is CASSEWQEYSGSELSETQYF.

The CDR3 spells CASKPKGDGGNQPQHF. CDR3 nucleotide sequence: TGTGCCAGCAAACCAAAGGGGGACGGCGGCAATCAGCCCCAGCATTTT. The genes are TRBV27 and TRBJ1-5, with D possibly TRBD1 on 6 matching bases. The CDR3 sequence is 16 residues long. The germline V gene has CDR1 MNHEY and CDR2 SMNVEV (reference sequence). V lost 7 bases, J lost 2 bases, and 18 bases lay in between.

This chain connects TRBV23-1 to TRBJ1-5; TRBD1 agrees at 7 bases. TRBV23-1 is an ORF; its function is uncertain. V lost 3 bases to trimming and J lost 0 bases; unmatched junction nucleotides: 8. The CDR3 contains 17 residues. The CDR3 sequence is CASSQWTRGHSNQPQHF. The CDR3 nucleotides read TGCGCCAGCAGTCAGTGGACAAGGGGGCATAGCAATCAGCCCCAGCATTTT.

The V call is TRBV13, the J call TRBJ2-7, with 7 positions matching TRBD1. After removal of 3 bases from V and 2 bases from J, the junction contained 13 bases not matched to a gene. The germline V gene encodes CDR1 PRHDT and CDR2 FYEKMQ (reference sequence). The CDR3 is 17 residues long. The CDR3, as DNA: TGTGCCAGCAGCTTTAACGGGCCAAGACAGGGCGCCTACGAGCAGTACTTC. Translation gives CASSFNGPRQGAYEQYF.

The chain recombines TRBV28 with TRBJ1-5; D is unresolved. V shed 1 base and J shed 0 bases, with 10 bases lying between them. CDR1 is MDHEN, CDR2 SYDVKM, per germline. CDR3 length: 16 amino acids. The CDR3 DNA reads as TGTGCCAGCAGTTTATTATCAGACGATAGCAATCAGCCCCAGCATTTT. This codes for CASSLLSDDSNQPQHF.

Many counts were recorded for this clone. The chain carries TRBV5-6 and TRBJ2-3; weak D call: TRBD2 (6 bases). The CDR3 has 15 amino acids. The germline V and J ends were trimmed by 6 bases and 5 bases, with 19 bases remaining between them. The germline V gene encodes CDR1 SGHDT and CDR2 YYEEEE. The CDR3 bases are TGTGCCAGCACCTACCCCCGGGGAGGCGTAGATACGCAGTATTTT. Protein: CASTYPRGGVDTQYF.

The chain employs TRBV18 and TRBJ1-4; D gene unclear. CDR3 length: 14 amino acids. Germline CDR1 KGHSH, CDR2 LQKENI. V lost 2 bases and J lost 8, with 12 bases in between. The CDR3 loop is CASSPAAGGEKLFF. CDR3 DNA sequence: TGTGCCAGCTCACCAGCCGCGGGAGGGGAAAAACTGTTTTTT.

DNA for the CDR3: TGTGCCAGCAGCACACCGGGACGGCGCGGGGAGCTGTTTTTT. Translating gives CASSTPGRRGELFF. V is TRBV11-2 and J is TRBJ2-2, with D perhaps TRBD1 or TRBD2 (5 bases each). Per germline, CDR1 SGHAT and CDR2 FQNNGV. V lost 5 bases, J lost 7 bases, and 14 bases lay in between. The CDR3 is made up of 14 amino acids. The variable domain in full, with the rest retrieved from reference TRBV11-2 and TRBJ2-2, is EAGVAQSPRYKIIEKRQSVAFWCNPISGHATLYWYQQILGQGPKLLIQFQNNGVVDDSQLPKDRFSAERLKGVDSTLKIQPAKLEDSAVYLCASSTPGRRGELFFGEGSRLTVL.

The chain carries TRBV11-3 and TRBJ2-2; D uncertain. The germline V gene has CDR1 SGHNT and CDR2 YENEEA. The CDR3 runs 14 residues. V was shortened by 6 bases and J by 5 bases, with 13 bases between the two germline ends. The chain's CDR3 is CASSARSTTGELFF. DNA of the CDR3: TGTGCCAGCAGTGCAAGGTCTACAACCGGGGAGCTGTTTTTT.

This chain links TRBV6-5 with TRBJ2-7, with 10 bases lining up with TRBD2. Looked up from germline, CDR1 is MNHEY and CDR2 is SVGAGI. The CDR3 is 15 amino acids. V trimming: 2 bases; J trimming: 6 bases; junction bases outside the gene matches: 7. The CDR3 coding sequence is TGTGCCAGCAGTTACACAGTAGCGGGAGGCTCCGAGCAGTACTTC. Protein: CASSYTVAGGSEQYF.

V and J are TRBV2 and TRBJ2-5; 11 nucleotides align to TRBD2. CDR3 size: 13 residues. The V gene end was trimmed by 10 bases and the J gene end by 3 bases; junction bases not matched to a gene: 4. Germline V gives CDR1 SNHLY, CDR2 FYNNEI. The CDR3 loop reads CATSGLAEETQYF. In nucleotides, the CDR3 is TGTGCCACCTCGGGACTAGCGGAAGAGACCCAGTACTTC.

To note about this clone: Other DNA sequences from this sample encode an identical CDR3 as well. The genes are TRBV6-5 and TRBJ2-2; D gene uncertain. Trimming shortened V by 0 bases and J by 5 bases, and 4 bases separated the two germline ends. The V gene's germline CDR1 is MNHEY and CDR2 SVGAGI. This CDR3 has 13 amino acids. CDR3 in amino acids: CASSYSRTGELFF. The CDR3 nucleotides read TGTGCCAGCAGTTACTCGAGAACCGGGGAGCTGTTTTTT.

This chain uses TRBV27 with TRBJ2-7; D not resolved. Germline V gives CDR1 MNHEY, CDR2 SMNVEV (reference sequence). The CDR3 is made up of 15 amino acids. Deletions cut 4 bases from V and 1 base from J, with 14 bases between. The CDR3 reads CASSSRRDASYEQYF. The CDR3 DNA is TGTGCCAGCAGTTCCCGAAGGGATGCATCCTACGAGCAGTACTTC.

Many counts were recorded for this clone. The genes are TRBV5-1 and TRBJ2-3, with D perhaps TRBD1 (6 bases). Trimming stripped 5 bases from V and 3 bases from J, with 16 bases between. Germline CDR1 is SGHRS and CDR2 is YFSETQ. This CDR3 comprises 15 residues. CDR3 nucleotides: TGCGCCAGCAGTCTAGGTGTTAGGGGGACAGATACGCAGTATTTT. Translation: CASSLGVRGTDTQYF. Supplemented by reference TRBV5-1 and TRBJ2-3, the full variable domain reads KAGVTQTPRYLIKTRGQQVTLSCSPISGHRSVSWYQQTPGQGLQFLFEYFSETQRNKGNFPGRFSGRQFSNSRSEMNVSTLELGDSALYLCASSLGVRGTDTQYFGPGTRLTVL.

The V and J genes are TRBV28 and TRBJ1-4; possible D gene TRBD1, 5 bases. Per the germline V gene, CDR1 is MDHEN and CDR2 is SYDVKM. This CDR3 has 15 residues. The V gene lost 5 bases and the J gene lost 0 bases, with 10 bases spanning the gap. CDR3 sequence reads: CASSRQPTTNEKLFF. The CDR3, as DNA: TGTGCCAGCAGTAGACAGCCGACAACTAATGAAAAACTGTTTTTT. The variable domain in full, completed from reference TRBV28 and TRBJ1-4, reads DVKVTQSSRYLVKRTGEKVFLECVQDMDHENMFWYRQDPGLGLRLIYFSYDVKMKEKGDIPEGYSVSREKKERFSLILESASTNQTSMYLCASSRQPTTNEKLFFGSGTQLSVL.

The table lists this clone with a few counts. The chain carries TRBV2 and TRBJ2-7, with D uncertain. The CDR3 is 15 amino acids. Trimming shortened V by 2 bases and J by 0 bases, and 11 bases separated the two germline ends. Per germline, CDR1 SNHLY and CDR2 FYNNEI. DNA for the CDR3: TGTGCCAGCAGTGAACGACTTCAAAACTCCTACGAGCAGTACTTC. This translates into CASSERLQNSYEQYF.

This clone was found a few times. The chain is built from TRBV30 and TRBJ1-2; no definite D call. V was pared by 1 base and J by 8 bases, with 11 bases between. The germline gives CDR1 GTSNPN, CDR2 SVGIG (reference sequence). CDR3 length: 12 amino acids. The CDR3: CAWSGRFNGYTF. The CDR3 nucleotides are TGTGCCTGGAGTGGCAGGTTCAACGGCTACACCTTC.

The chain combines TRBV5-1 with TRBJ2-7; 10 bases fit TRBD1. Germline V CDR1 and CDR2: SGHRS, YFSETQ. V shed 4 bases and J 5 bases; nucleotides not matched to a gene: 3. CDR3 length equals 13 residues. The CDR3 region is CASSLDRGNEQYF. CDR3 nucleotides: TGCGCCAGCAGCCTGGACAGGGGGAACGAGCAGTACTTC.

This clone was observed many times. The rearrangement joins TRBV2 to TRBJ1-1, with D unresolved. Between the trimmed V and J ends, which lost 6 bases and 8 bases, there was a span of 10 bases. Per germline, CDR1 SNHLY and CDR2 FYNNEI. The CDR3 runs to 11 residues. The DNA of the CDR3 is TGTGCCAGCAGGATAGAGGGCGAAGCTTTCTTT. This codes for CASRIEGEAFF.

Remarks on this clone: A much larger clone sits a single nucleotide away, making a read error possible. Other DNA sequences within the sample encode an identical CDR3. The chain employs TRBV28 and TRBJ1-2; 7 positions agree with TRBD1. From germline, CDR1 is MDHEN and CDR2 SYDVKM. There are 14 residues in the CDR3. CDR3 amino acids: CASRTTGVRYGYTF. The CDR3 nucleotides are TGTGCCAGCAGAACTACAGGGGTCCGGTATGGCTACACATTC.

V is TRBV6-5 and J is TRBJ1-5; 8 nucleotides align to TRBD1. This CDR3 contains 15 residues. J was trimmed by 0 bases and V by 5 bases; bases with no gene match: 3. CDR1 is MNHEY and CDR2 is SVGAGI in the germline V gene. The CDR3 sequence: CASSRQGNSNQPQHF. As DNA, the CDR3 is TGTGCCAGCAGTCGACAGGGGAATAGCAATCAGCCCCAGCATTTT.

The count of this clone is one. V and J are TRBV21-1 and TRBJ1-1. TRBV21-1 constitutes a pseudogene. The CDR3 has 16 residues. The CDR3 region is CASSKDAPRENTEAFF. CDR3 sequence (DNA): TGTGCCAGCAGCAAAGACGCCCCTCGGGAGAACACTGAAGCTTTCTTT.

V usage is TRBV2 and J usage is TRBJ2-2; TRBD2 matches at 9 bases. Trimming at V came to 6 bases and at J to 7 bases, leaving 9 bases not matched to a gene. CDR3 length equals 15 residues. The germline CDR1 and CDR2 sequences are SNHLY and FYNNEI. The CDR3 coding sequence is TGTGCCAGCAGGACTCAGGGACTAGCTGACGGGGAGCTGTTTTTT. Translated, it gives CASRTQGLADGELFF.

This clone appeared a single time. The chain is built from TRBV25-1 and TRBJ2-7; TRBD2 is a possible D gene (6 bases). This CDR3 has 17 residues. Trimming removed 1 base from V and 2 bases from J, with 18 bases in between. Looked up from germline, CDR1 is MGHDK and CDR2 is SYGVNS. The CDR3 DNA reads TGTGCCAGCAGTGAATCATCCGGGCGGGGCAGAGCCTACGAGCAGTACTTC. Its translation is CASSESSGRGRAYEQYF.

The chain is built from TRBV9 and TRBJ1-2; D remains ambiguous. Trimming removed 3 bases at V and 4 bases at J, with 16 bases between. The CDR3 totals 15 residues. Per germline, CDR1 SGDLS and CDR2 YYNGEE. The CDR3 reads CASSANTRRGYGYTF. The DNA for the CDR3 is TGTGCCAGCAGCGCAAATACCAGGCGGGGCTATGGCTACACCTTC.

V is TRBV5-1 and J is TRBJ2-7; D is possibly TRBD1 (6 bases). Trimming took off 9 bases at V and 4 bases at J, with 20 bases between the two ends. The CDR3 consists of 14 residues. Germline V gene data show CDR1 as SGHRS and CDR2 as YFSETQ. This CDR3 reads CATQKLTGQYEQYF. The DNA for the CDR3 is TGCGCCACCCAGAAGCTCACAGGGCAGTACGAGCAGTACTTC.

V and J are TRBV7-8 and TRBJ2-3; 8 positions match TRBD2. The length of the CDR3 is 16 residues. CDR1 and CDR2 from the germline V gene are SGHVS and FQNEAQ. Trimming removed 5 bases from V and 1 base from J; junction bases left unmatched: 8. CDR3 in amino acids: CASSPQSTSGTDTQYF. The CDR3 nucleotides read TGTGCCAGCAGCCCACAATCGACTAGCGGCACAGATACGCAGTATTTT.